This T cell receptor (beta chain) was obtained from a study of cytomegalovirus exposure and HLA in healthy donors listed by TCRdb under 2017. Regarding the research as a whole: An earlier analysis of about 560 of the donors reported 276 Gb of sequence data and 95 million to 140 million unique TCR beta sequences obtained from about 200 million T cells. The number of donors typed differed by locus, with 629-630 for A, B, C, DRB1 and DQB1, 522 for DQA1, nearly 610 for DPA1, and approximately 470 for DPB1. To predict cytomegalovirus infection status, the study combined high-throughput TCR immunosequencing, statistical association of individual TCRs with disease status, and machine learning. A few DR-DQ haplotypes were handled as single units for association and clustering because linkage in the cohort was strong. A later genetic analysis used genome-wide SNP genotypes for about 65% of the roughly 700 donors, treating that subset as a discovery cohort. In the later analysis, no new phenotypic data were used to find candidate immune exposures; instead, reliance was placed on TCR beta sequences and their occurrence across donors. Both class I and class II loci were covered by HLA typing, at four-digit resolution. A later analysis re-analyzed previously published TCR beta repertoires from 650 to 800 donors and added high-resolution HLA genotyping to study TCR occurrence patterns. On average, roughly 200,000 unique TCR beta nucleotide sequences were sequenced per donor among some 430 genotyped donors of the cohort, with 15% to 20% of those sequences being non-productive. The study used immunosequencing to profile the T cell repertoires of several hundred subjects and linked those repertoires to cytomegalovirus serostatus. An early release that covered about 600 HLA-typed donors contained approximately 290 gigabases of sequencing data and tens of millions of unique TCR sequences. The study aimed to test whether cataloging public T cell receptors could reveal signatures of past pathogen exposure. Every discovery cohort repertoire had been produced on one sequencing platform. Of the roughly 400 genotyped donors, 75% to 85% were placed in the genetic ancestry cluster associated with self-reported Caucasian donors. Besides the first cohort of some 670 subjects, a separate validation cohort made up of over 100 different subjects was used. An earlier analysis of 587 of the donors applied high-throughput TCR beta sequencing to assess whether each TCR beta V gene segment acted as functional or pseudogenic. Donor age, sex, ethnicity and CMV serostatus were compiled together with the repertoire data. Here is what the overall study found, with its caveats: Some IMGT-functional V segments, including TRBV6-2 and TRBV6-3, could not be told apart with the 87-base-pair reads, so those segments were excluded. Correlated functional status among segregating V segments might be attributable to linkage disequilibrium, but an unknown experimental factor could not be ruled out. Across donors, most TCR sequences were observed very rarely, whereas some public TCRs were present in many individuals. A cluster of highly shared sequence variants was judged likely to represent a technical artifact of the sequencing pipeline. Because counts were too low, fewer than 20 rarely observed V segments, including chromosome 9 orphons, were excluded from the earlier analysis of several hundred of the donors. A later analysis found that HLA-associated TCR beta chains were more clonally expanded and had lower generation probabilities than equally common non-associated chains. Presence/absence analyses assumed roughly uniform sequencing depth across donors, an assumption that may not hold. In the study, approximately 150 TCR beta chains were listed as associated with cytomegalovirus. At a false discovery rate of 0.05, a later analysis linked some 18,000 TCR beta sequences to specific HLA alleles. In a later analysis, the rate of TCR association differed among HLA loci, with DRB1 alleles having the most associated TCRs and HLA-C alleles having the fewest. Strong co-occurrence of HLA alleles, especially DR and DQ, made assigning TCR associations to individual alleles difficult. In an earlier analysis of around 600 of the donors, most TCR beta V segments appeared in productive rearrangements about 87% or about 30% of the time, broadly matching IMGT annotations. Because HLA typing was missing for some donors at each locus, association tests included only the typed subset. It was suggested by the authors that the approach could potentially be generalized to other disease states and immunological phenotypes. According to a later genetic analysis, donors in an Asian-associated ancestry cluster had fewer N-insertions in productive TCRs than the approximately 700-donor mean. A further reported finding was that TCR beta sequences accurately predicted the HLA-A and HLA-B alleles for most subjects in the first cohort. Several of the top co-occurrence clusters appeared to be linked to parvovirus B19, influenza, CMV and Epstein-Barr virus, according to a later analysis. An association between a missense DCLRE1C variant and V-gene and J-gene trimming of TCR beta chains was found in a later genetic analysis and replicated in an independent cohort. Immune exposure information for the cohort was limited to CMV serostatus. In this cohort, only TCR beta chains were sequenced, and detectable features were limited by the absence of alpha or paired-chain data. According to a later analysis, most CMV-associated TCR beta chains appeared to be HLA-restricted, and the HLA associations seemed to be driven largely by CMV exposure. A few of the identified cytomegalovirus-associated TCR beta chains were confirmed in vitro to be specific for cytomegalovirus antigens. In both the original and validation cohorts, the classifier was reported to diagnose cytomegalovirus status with high specificity and sensitivity.

Trimming at the junction amounts to 6 bases on V and 0 bases on J, and the germline ends lie 13 bases apart. CDR1 and CDR2 were assigned from the germline V gene as SQVTM and ANQGSEA. Its CDR3 holds 14 amino acids, cysteine through phenylalanine. The CDR3 DNA has 42 bases and is translated from base 1. On this clone: Its antigen remains undetermined. It has no much larger one-base neighbor in the sample; base qualities were not kept.

In total, fewer than 750 healthy bone marrow donors made up the cohort. Cohort members were all nominally healthy when sampled, although unrecorded immune exposures were likely present. The donor was CMV seropositive and belonged to the group of some 290 seropositive cohort members. A peripheral blood sample was collected from each donor, and TCR beta sequencing was performed on peripheral blood mononuclear cells. Genomic DNA was extracted from the blood cell samples with the Qiagen DNeasy Blood Extraction Kit. The library was built by means of the immunoSEQ multiplex PCR assay. For the multiplex PCR, a mixture combining 60 forward primers for TCR Vbeta segments and 13 reverse primers for TCR Jbeta segments was used. The CDR3 region of rearranged TCR beta genes was amplified from genomic DNA by a multiplex PCR assay. Amplified TCR beta libraries were sequenced as 87-base-pair reads on the Illumina HiSeq System. Processing in the source paper ran as follows. In a later analysis, some 80 million unique TCR beta chains were counted across the 650 to 750 repertoires, and roughly 11 million of these chains were shared by at least two donors. Raw reads were error-corrected and collapsed into unique sequences with a nearest-neighbor algorithm that merged closely related sequences to remove PCR and sequencing errors. CDR3 sequences were aligned to IMGT reference sequences to assign V, D and J gene segments. For a sequence to be retained, a match of at least six nucleotides was required to both a V gene segment and a J gene segment. A rearrangement was called productive if the CDR3 had no stop codons and remained in frame with V and J, and every other rearrangement was called non-productive. Following IMGT convention, CDR3 was defined as the stretch from the second conserved V-encoded cysteine up to the conserved J-encoded phenylalanine. Sequences without an unambiguous match to a single V gene segment were excluded from the earlier analysis of approximately 600 of the donors. In an earlier analysis of a few hundred of the donors, V segments were called functional above 56.7% productive rearrangements and were called segregating when the between-donor standard deviation exceeded 5%. To diagnose cytomegalovirus status from the catalog of TCR beta chain sequences, a statistical classification framework was built. In a later analysis, TCR nucleotide sequences were compared against IMGT/GENE-DB human TR gene sequences so that V and J genes could be assigned. A later analysis assigned CDR3 sequences and most-parsimonious VDJ recombination scenarios with the TCRdist pipeline. In a later analysis, every TCR beta chain was defined by the combination of its CDR3 amino acid sequence and its V-gene family, and reads without a unique V-gene family were dropped. To address suspected cross-contamination and a sequencing artifact, a later analysis removed 592 highly shared, low-generation-probability nucleotide sequences. In a later analysis, a clonal expansion index for each public chain was calculated from normalized within-repertoire ranks of inferred template counts. In a later analysis, generation probabilities were computed with a VDJ recombination model fitted to out-of-frame rearrangements, and the resulting probabilities were checked against IGoR. In a later analysis, TCR-TCR, TCR-HLA and TCR-CMV co-occurrence was scored with hypergeometric tests, and a repertoire-size bias correction was applied to TCR pairs. False discovery rates were estimated in a later analysis by permuting HLA or CMV assignments 20 times. A later analysis grouped co-occurring TCRs with DBSCAN, adding TCRdist sequence similarity when clustering within HLA-allele-positive subsets. For co-occurrence clustering, repertoires with fewer than 30,000 or more than 120,000 public chains were excluded, along with roughly five repertoires with anomalous nucleotide sharing. Not all clones reach the TCRdb copy of this immuneACCESS table, which keeps in-frame sequences only. Checked studies attribute under half of the gap to unresolved V genes and leave the rest unexplained. That table furnishes V, J and clone size, whereas the DNA furnished D and trimming. The sample includes more than 75,000 clones, with approximately 85% observed a single time. The ten most abundant clones make up over 5% of the sample.

The receptor comes from a woman aged 18-29 years in good health and CMV-seropositive. Sequenced material: PBMCs. The receptor chain draws on TRBV29-1 and TRBJ2-3; the D gene lacks a confident call. The CDR3: CSVLEQISTDTQYF. The sequenced DNA is TGCAGCGTCCTGGAGCAGATCAGCACAGATACGCAGTATTTT.